In this sample, the clone carrying this T cell receptor (beta chain) turned up a few times. The data stem from a study of T cells in Graves' hyperthyroidism and ophthalmopathy. TCR beta CDR3 regions were amplified from RNA transcripts. The HTBI primer set was used in a first-round RT-PCR of the TCR CDR3. TCRdb reanalysed the multiplex PCR reads using MiXCR and keeps one entry per CDR3 protein. In the table there are roughly 630,000 distinct CDR3 sequences, approximately 14% of which are singletons. The CDR3 extends over 15 amino acids. Germline CDR1 and CDR2: SEHNR and FQNEAQ (reference sequence). V gave up 3 bases and J gave up 2 bases; unmatched junction bases: 6.

The specimen was blood. This TCR derives from a woman aged 25 to 39 with Graves' hyperthyroidism. The rearrangement joins TRBV7-9 to TRBJ1-2; the match to TRBD1 covers 7 bases. The CDR3 DNA follows: TGTGCCAGCAGCTTTCTCCGGACAGGCAACTATGGCTACACCTTC. Amino acid sequence: CASSFLRTGNYGYTF. The whole variable domain, filled in from reference TRBV7-9 and TRBJ1-2, reads DTGVSQNPRHKITKRGQNVTFRCDPISEHNRLYWYRQTLGQGPEFLTYFQNEAQLEKSRLLSDRFSAERPKGSFSTLEIQRTEQGDSAMYLCASSFLRTGNYGYTFGSGTRLTVV.